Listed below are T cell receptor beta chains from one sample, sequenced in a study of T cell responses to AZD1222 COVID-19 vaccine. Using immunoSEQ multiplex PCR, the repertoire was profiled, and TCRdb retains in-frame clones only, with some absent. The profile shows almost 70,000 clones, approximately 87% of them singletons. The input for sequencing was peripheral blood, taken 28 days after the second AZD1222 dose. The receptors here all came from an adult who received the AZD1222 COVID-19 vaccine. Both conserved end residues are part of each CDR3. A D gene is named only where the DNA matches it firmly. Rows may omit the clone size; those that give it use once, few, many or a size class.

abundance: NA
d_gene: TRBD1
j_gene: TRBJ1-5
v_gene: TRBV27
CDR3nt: TGTGCCAGTCACGCGACAGGGGGAGGCAATCAGCCCCAGCATTTT
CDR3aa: CASHATGGGNQPQHF

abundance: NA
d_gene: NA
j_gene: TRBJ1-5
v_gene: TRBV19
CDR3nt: TGTGCCAGTAGTGCGGCAGCCAATCAGCCCCAGCATTTT
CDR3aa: CASSAAANQPQHF

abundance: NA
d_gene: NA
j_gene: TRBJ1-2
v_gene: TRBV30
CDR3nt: TGTGCCTGGAGTGTACAGGGACCCTATGGCTACACCTTC
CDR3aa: CAWSVQGPYGYTF

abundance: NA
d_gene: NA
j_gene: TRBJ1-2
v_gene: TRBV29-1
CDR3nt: TGCAGCGTTGAAGTAGGGGCAGGGTACGTGTATGGCTACACCTTC
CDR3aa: CSVEVGAGYVYGYTF

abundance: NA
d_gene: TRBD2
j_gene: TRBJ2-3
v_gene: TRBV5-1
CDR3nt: TGCGCCAGCAGCACCGGACTAGCGGGGGGCCGGGGTGTTACAGATACGCAGTATTTT
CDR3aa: CASSTGLAGGRGVTDTQYF

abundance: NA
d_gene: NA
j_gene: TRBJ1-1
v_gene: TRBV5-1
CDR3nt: TGCGCCAGCTGTAGACAGGCCATGAACACTGAAGCTTTCTTT
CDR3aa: CASCRQAMNTEAFF

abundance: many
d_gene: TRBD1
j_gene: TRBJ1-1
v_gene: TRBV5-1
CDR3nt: TGCGCCAGCAGCTTGAATACAGGGGTGAGCACTGAAGCTTTCTTT
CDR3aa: CASSLNTGVSTEAFF

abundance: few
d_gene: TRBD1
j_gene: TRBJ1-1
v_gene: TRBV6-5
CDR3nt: TGTGCCAGCAGTTACTCGGGGACAGGGGTGGTTTTCTTT
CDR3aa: CASSYSGTGVVFF

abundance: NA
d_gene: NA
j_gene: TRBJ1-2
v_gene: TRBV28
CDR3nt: TGTGCCAGCAGTTCACACTTAGGTGGGGGTGGTGGCTACACCTTC
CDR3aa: CASSSHLGGGGGYTF

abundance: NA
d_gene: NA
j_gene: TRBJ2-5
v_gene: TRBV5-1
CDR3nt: TGCGCCAGCAGCTTGGGGGTTAAACAAGAGACCCAGTACTTC
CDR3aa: CASSLGVKQETQYF

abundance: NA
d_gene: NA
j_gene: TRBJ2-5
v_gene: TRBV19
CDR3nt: TGTGCCAGTAGTGGTCAGAAAGAGACCCAGTACTTC
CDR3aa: CASSGQKETQYF

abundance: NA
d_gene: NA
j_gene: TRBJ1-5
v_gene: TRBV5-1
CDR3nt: TGCGCCAGCAGCCAAGGGACGAACAATCAGCCCCAGCATTTT
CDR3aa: CASSQGTNNQPQHF

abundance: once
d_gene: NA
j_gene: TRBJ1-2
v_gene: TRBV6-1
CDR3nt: TGTGCCAGCAGTGAATTGGGGGCAGGGAGAGACACCTTC
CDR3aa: CASSELGAGRDTF

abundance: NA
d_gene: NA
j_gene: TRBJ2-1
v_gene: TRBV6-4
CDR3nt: TGTGCCAGCAGTGGGGGGCCCCGACCGGGACAGCAGTTCTTC
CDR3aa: CASSGGPRPGQQFF

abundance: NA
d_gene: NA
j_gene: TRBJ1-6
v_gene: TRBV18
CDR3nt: TGTGCCAGCTCACCACCATCGGGGGAATCGTCACCCCTCCACTTT
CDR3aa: CASSPPSGESSPLHF

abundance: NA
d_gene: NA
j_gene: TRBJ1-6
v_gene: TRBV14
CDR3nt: TGTGCCAGCAGCCCGGGGGGGGATTCACCCCTCCACTTT
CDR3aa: CASSPGGDSPLHF

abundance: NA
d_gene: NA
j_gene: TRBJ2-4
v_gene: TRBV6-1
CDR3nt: TGTGCCAGCATCGACCGTGCCAAAAACATTCAGTACTTC
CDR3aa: CASIDRAKNIQYF

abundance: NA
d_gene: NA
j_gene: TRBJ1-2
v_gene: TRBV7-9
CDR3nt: TGTGCCAGCAGCTTAGCGCCCCAGACGGCTTGGGTCTATGGCTACACCTTC
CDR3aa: CASSLAPQTAWVYGYTF

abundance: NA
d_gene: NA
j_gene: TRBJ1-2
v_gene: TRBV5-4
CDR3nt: TGTGCCAGCAGCTTGGAGTGGCGCTACACCTTC
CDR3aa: CASSLEWRYTF

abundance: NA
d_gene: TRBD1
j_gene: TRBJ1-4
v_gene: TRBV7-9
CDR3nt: TGTGCCAGCAGCTTAGCCACGGGACAGGCACGGGGAAAACTGTTTTTT
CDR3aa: CASSLATGQARGKLFF

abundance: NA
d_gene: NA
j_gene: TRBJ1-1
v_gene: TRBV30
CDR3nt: TGTGCCTGGAGTGACTGGGTGGCGGTGAACACTGAAGCTTTCTTT
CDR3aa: CAWSDWVAVNTEAFF

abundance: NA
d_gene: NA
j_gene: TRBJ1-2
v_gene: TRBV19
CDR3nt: TGTGCCAGTAATCCGGGGAGCTATGGCTACACCTTC
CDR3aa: CASNPGSYGYTF

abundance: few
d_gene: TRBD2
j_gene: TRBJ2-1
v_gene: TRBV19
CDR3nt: TGTGCCCCTCTCGCGGGGGGGGGTGAGCAGTTCTTC
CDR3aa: CAPLAGGGEQFF

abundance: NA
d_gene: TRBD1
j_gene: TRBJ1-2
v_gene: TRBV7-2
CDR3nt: TGTGCCAGCAGCTTTTCATCACAGGGGGCGGGAGGCTACACCTTC
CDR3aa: CASSFSSQGAGGYTF

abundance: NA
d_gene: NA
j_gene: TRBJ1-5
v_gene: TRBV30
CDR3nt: TGTGCCTGGAGTAACCCCACGGGGGGCGGGAATCAGCCCCAGCATTTT
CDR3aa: CAWSNPTGGGNQPQHF

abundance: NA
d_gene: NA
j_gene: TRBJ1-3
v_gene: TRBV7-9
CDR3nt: TGTGCCAGCAACGCGATCTCTGGAAACACCATATATTTT
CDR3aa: CASNAISGNTIYF